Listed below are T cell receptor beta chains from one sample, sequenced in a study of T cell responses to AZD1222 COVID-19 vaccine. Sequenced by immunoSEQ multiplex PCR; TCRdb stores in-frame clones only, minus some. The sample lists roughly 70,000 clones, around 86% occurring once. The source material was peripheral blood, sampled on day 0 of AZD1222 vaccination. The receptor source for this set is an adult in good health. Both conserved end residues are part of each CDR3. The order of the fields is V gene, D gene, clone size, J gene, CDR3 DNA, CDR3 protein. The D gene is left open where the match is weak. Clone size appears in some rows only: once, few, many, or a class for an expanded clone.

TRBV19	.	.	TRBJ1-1	TGTGCCAGTACCGAGACGGGACATTACACTGAAGCTTTCTTT	CASTETGHYTEAFF
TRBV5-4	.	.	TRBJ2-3	TGTGCCAGCAGCCCTGAAACGGGAAGGGCAGATACGCAGTATTTT	CASSPETGRADTQYF
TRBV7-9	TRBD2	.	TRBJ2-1	TGTGCCAGCAGCCCGGGACTAGCGGGAGGGCCTTACAATGAGCAGTTCTTC	CASSPGLAGGPYNEQFF
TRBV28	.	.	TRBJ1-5	TGTGCCAGCAGTTTATCTTATCAGCCCCAGCATTTT	CASSLSYQPQHF
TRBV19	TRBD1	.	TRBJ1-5	TGTGCCAGTAGTTCCGGACAGGGAGATTATAGCAATCAGCCCCAGCATTTT	CASSSGQGDYSNQPQHF
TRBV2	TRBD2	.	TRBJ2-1	TGTGCCAGCAGTGAGCTCGCGGGAGTTTCCTACAATGAGCAGTTCTTC	CASSELAGVSYNEQFF
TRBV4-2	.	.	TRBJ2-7	TGTGCCAGCAGCCAAGATCAGGGCGGGGCCTCCTACGAGCAGTACTTC	CASSQDQGGASYEQYF
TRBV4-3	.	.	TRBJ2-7	TGCGCCAGCAGCCAAGGGGCCAAGAACCCGGCCTACGAGCAGTACTTC	CASSQGAKNPAYEQYF
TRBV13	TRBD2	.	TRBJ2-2	TGTGCCAGCAGCCAAGGACTAGCGGGAGCCGGGGAGCTGTTTTTT	CASSQGLAGAGELFF
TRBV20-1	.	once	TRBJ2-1	TGCAGTGCTAGTGGCCGGACTCCTTTTGGAGGTGAGCAGTTCTTC	CSASGRTPFGGEQFF
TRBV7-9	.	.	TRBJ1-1	TGTGCCAGCAGCTTAGGGACAGTAGCTGAAGCTTTCTTT	CASSLGTVAEAFF
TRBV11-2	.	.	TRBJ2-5	TGTGCCAGCAGCTCGCGGGGGCGCCCGGAGACCCAGTACTTC	CASSSRGRPETQYF
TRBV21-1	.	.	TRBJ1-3	TGTGCCAGCAGGAGGACAGGCGGAAACACCATATATTTT	CASRRTGGNTIYF
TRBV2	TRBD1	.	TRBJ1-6	TGTGCCAGCAGTGGGGAGACAGGGGGGCGACCCCTCCACTTT	CASSGETGGRPLHF
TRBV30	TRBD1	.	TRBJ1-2	TGTGCCTGGAGTACGAAGGGGGCGCGGGGCTACACCTTC	CAWSTKGARGYTF
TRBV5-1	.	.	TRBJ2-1	TGCGCCAGCAGCTTGGGTGGGACCTCGACCAATGAGCAGTTCTTC	CASSLGGTSTNEQFF
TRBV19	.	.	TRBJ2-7	TGTGCCAGTAGTATAACCATAACCGGAGCGATATCGGACGAGCAGTACTTC	CASSITITGAISDEQYF
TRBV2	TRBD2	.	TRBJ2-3	TGTGCCAGCAGCACTAGCGGGGGAGTGACAGATACGCAGTATTTT	CASSTSGGVTDTQYF
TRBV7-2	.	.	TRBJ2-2	TGTGCCAGCAGCTTTAAGGGGGGGCAGACCGGGGAGCTGTTTTTT	CASSFKGGQTGELFF
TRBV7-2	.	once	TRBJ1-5	TGTGCCAGCAGCTTAGGGAATCTCGATCAGCCCCAGCATTTT	CASSLGNLDQPQHF
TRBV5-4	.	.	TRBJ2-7	TGTGCCAGCAGCTTGGGCGACGCCCTTTCCTACGAGCAGTACTTC	CASSLGDALSYEQYF
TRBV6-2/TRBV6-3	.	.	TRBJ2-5	TGTGCCAGCAGTTACCCATGGACAGTCCAAGAGACCCAGTACTTC	CASSYPWTVQETQYF
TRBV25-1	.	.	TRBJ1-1	TGTGCCAGCAGTGAATGGGGAACTAGGAACACTGAAGCTTTCTTT	CASSEWGTRNTEAFF
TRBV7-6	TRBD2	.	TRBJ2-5	TGTGCCAGCAGCCCAGGGACTAGCGGGCCCCAAGAGACCCAGTACTTC	CASSPGTSGPQETQYF
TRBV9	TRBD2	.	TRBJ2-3	TGTGCCAGCAGCCCCTGGACTAGCGGCCGCACAGATACGCAGTATTTT	CASSPWTSGRTDTQYF
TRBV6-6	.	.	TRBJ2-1	TGTGCCAGCAGTTACTCGACGGTAGGAGAGCAGTTCTTC	CASSYSTVGEQFF
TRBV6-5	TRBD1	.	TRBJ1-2	TGTGCCAGCAGCTCGACAGGGCAGGGCTACACCTTC	CASSSTGQGYTF